This T cell receptor (beta chain) emerged from a study of T cell responses to AZD1222 COVID-19 vaccine. The germline gives CDR1 SGHRS, CDR2 YFSETQ. Trimming took off 3 bases at V and 2 bases at J, with 9 bases between the two ends. The CDR3 consists of 14 residues. Study outcomes and limitations: The span of vaccine-associated CD4 TCRs extended across spike, with dominance at 160-218 and 743-854.

This clone has a single count. Its antigen is undetermined. Sequenced by immunoSEQ multiplex PCR; TCRdb stores in-frame clones only, minus some. The sample shows roughly 150,000 clones, roughly 93% of them seen only once. This TCR derives from an adult in good health. Sequencing used peripheral blood, obtained on day 0 of AZD1222 vaccination. V usage is TRBV5-1 and J usage is TRBJ2-1; possible D gene TRBD1, 5 bases. The CDR3: CASSYGRAYNEQFF. CDR3 DNA sequence: TGCGCCAGCAGCTATGGCAGGGCCTACAATGAGCAGTTCTTC.